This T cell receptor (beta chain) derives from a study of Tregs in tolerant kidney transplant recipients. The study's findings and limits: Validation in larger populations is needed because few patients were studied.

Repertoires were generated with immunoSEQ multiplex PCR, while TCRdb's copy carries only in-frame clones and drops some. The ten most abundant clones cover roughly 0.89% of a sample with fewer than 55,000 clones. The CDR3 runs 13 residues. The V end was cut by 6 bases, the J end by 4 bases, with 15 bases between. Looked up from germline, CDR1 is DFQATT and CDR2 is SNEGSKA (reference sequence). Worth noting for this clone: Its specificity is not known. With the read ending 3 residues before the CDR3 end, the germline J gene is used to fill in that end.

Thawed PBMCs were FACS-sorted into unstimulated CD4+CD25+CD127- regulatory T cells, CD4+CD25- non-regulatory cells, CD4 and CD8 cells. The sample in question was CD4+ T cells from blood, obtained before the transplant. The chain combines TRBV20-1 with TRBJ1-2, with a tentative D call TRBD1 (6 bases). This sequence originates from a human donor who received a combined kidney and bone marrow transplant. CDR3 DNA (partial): TGCAGTGCATTCGACAGGTCGGGCTATGGC. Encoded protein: CSAFDRSGYG. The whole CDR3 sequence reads CSAFDRSGYGYTF.